This T cell receptor beta chain originates from a study of shared clonotypes between healthy human individuals. On the study more broadly: The donors, two women and a few men, were aged 18 to 49.

Trimming took off 4 bases at V and 6 bases at J, with 32 bases between the two ends. The CDR3 contains 20 residues. From germline, CDR1 is SGDLS and CDR2 YYNGEE. This clone was found many times. TCRdb's copy holds only in-frame clones and misses some; the assay was immunoSEQ multiplex PCR. This sample carries about half a million clones, roughly 77% of them seen once, and the ten largest clones take 13%. The chain links TRBV9 to TRBJ2-4; D may be TRBD1 (5 bases). This TCR was recovered from a middle-aged woman in good health. Some clones in this sample may be carry-over from other donors' samples. Sequencing was performed on PBMCs. The DNA of the CDR3 is TGTGCCAGCAGCAAAGGCAAGCAAGGGGATACTCTCCCTGTACGAAACATTCAGTACTTC. Amino acid sequence: CASSKGKQGDTLPVRNIQYF.